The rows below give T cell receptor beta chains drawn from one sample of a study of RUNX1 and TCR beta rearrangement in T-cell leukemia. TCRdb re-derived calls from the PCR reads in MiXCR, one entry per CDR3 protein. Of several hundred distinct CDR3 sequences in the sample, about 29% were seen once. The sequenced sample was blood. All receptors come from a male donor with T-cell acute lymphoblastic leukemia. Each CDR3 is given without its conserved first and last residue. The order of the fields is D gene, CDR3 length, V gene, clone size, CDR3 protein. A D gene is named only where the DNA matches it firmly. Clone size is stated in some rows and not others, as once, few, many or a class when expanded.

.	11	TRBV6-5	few	ASSYGTGETQY
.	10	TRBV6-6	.	ASSPVYTEAF
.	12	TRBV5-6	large	ASRSGLSYNEQF
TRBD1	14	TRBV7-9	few	AGSLHDRGRRSPLH
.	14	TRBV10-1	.	ASSFGWGQSNQPQH
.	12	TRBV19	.	ASSIQGWNTEAL
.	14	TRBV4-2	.	ASSQPGLDNTGELF
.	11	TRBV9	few	ASSVEPGEVEF
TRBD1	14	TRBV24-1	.	ATSDPGQENTGELF
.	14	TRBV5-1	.	ASSLDGSGLSYGYT
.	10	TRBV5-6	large	ASTSWGTEAF
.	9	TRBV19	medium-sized	ASSNHYEQY
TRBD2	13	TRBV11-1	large	ASSFSSGRHNEQF
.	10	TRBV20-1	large	SARVGRIEAF
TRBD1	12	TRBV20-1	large	SARDWTGVNGYT
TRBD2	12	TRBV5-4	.	ASSPSGRADTQY
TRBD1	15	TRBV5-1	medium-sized	ASSLRGQGSGGTEAF
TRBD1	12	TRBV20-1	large	SASPTGGRTEAF
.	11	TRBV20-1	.	SARVDQEETQY
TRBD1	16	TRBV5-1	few	ASSLGPGTGATNEKLF
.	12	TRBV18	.	ASSPDGIPYEQY
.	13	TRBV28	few	ASSLWEEYQETQY
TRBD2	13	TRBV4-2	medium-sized	ASSSTSGTYNEQF
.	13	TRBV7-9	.	ASSAWRVGKETQY
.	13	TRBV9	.	ASSSKSWNTGELF
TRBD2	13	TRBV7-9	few	ASSLTSGGLREQF
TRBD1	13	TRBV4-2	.	ASSQDRGGRYEQY
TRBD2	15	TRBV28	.	ASSYPGLAGGWDEQF
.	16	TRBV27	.	ASSLSGNTGRRNEKLF
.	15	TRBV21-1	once	ASSSDRVVRGNSPLH